Presented here are 21 T cell receptor beta chains from one specimen sequenced in a study of control samples from healthy donors and cancer patients (dated by TCRdb to about 2020). The library was prepared using the immunoSEQ multiplex PCR assay. The table was pulled from immuneACCESS by TCRdb, which kept in-frame rearrangements only. Such tables lose some clones; where checked, under half of the loss comes from unresolved V genes, and the rest has no known cause. This sample comprises 170,000 or so clones, 85% to 90% of them detected only once. The leading ten clones occupy approximately 1.5% of the sample. The sequenced material came from blood. These receptors all stem from a woman aged 50 to 60 in good health.

This clone has just one count. The rearrangement links TRBV5-5 to TRBJ1-5; TRBD1 matches 9 bases. The germline V gene encodes CDR1 SGHKS and CDR2 YYEKEE (reference sequence). The CDR3 contains 15 residues. The ends lost 4 bases at V and 3 bases at J; junction bases unmatched: 5. The CDR3 loop reads CASSVGQGYNQPQHF. The CDR3 nucleotides read TGTGCCAGCAGCGTGGGACAGGGTTACAATCAGCCCCAGCATTTT.

V gene TRBV25-1 combines with J gene TRBJ1-1; perhaps TRBD1 as D (5 bases). This CDR3 spans 15 amino acids. V was clipped by 5 bases and J by 4 bases, with 17 bases between them. Germline V gene lookup returns CDR1 MGHDK and CDR2 SYGVNS. CDR3 loop: CASSLPGGATTEAFF. CDR3 DNA: TGTGCCAGCAGTCTGCCGGGAGGGGCCACCACTGAAGCTTTCTTT.

The chain carries TRBV2 and TRBJ2-7; TRBD2 is a possible D gene (7 bases). This CDR3 has 12 residues. V was trimmed by 6 bases and J by 3 bases, leaving 9 bases between them. Germline V gene data show CDR1 as SNHLY and CDR2 as FYNNEI. CDR3 loop: CASRGGGYEQYF. The DNA of the CDR3 is TGTGCCAGCAGGGGAGGGGGCTACGAGCAGTACTTC.

The chain recombines TRBV18 with TRBJ1-1; possibly TRBD1 for D (5 bases). Trimming took 1 base from V and 0 from J, leaving 9 bases between them. This CDR3 comprises 15 residues. Germline lookup yields CDR1 KGHSH and CDR2 LQKENI. The CDR3 loop reads CASSPRDLMNTEAFF. In DNA form, the CDR3 reads TGTGCCAGCTCACCACGGGACTTAATGAACACTGAAGCTTTCTTT.

This sequence joins TRBV30 and TRBJ1-3, with 9 nucleotides matching TRBD1. Germline V CDR1 and CDR2: GTSNPN, SVGIG (reference sequence). The V gene end was trimmed by 2 bases and the J gene end by 8 bases; junction bases not matched to a gene: 7. The CDR3 runs 14 residues. The CDR3 nucleotides read TGTGCCTGGAGTCCCGGGACAGGGCACCACACCATATATTTT. Its protein is CAWSPGTGHHTIYF.

The rearrangement uses TRBV5-4 and TRBJ2-3; D assignment may be TRBD1 or TRBD2 (5 bases each). Germline values: CDR1 SGHNT, CDR2 YYREEE (reference sequence). This CDR3 has 16 amino acids. V lost 4 bases and J lost 9, with 24 bases in between. CDR3 DNA sequence: TGTGCCAGCAGCCCCTATCGGGGCTCAAGCTTGGGGACGCAGTATTTT. Residues: CASSPYRGSSLGTQYF.

This chain uses TRBV11-1 with TRBJ2-1; D may be TRBD2 (6 bases). Trimming removed 5 bases at V and 6 bases at J, with 14 bases between. Germline CDR1 and CDR2: SGHAT and FQDESV (reference sequence). This CDR3 has 14 amino acids. The CDR3 coding sequence is TGTGCCAGCAGCCACCGGGGGAGTTTCAATGAGCAGTTCTTC. Protein product: CASSHRGSFNEQFF. The complete variable domain, with remaining parts taken from reference TRBV11-1 and TRBJ2-1, reads EAEVAQSPRYKITEKSQAVAFWCDPISGHATLYWYRQILGQGPELLVQFQDESVVDDSQLPKDRFSAERLKGVDSTLKIQPAELGDSAMYLCASSHRGSFNEQFFGPGTRLTVL.

The chain has TRBV6-2 or TRBV6-3 and TRBJ1-1; possible D gene TRBD1, 5 bases. This CDR3 spans 13 amino acids. Trimming shortened V by 2 bases and J by 9 bases, and 13 bases separated the two germline ends. Germline V CDR1 and CDR2: MNHEY, SVGEGT. The CDR3 reads CASSYKTVNKAFF. In DNA, the CDR3 is TGTGCCAGCAGTTACAAGACAGTAAATAAAGCTTTCTTT.

The chain carries TRBV6-2 or TRBV6-3 and TRBJ2-3, with D possibly being TRBD1 or TRBD2 (5 bases each). The CDR3 runs 13 residues. Germline loops: CDR1 MNHEY, CDR2 SVGEGT. The V and J ends lost 0 bases and 11 bases respectively, with 12 bases between them. Here the CDR3 reads CASSYSTGREQYF. The DNA of the CDR3 is TGTGCCAGCAGTTACTCGACGGGACGGGAGCAGTATTTT.

This chain links TRBV4-1 with TRBJ2-5, with 8 nucleotides matching TRBD2. This CDR3 is 14 amino acids long. J lost 4 bases, V lost 4 bases, and 5 bases had no gene match. The germline CDR1 and CDR2 sequences are MGHRA and YSYEKL. CDR3 DNA: TGCGCCAGCAGCCCCAGCGGGGGAGGAGAGACCCAGTACTTC. Translating it yields CASSPSGGGETQYF.

V is TRBV11-2 and J is TRBJ1-2; D is unresolved. From germline, CDR1 is SGHAT and CDR2 FQNNGV. The ends were cut back, 0 bases at V and 8 bases at J, with 16 bases in the middle. CDR3 length: 15 residues. CDR3 sequence: CASSLEGWASRGYTF. CDR3 DNA: TGTGCCAGCAGCTTAGAGGGGTGGGCCTCGCGGGGCTACACCTTC.

The V gene is TRBV9, the J gene TRBJ2-7; D gene unclear. CDR1 SGDLS and CDR2 YYNGEE come from the germline V gene. The CDR3 runs 14 residues. V lost 3 bases to trimming and J lost 2 bases, with 12 bases between them. The CDR3 is CASSGPGRPYEQYF. CDR3 DNA sequence: TGTGCCAGCAGCGGTCCCGGAAGGCCCTACGAGCAGTACTTC.

The chain recombines TRBV5-1 with TRBJ2-3, with D possibly TRBD2 on 5 matching bases. V lost 7 bases, J lost 4 bases, and 19 bases lay in between. The germline V gene encodes CDR1 SGHRS and CDR2 YFSETQ. CDR3 length: 15 amino acids. Here the CDR3 DNA reads TGCGCCAGCGGTTTTAACTCGGAGGTCGCAGATACGCAGTATTTT. Amino acids: CASGFNSEVADTQYF.

The rearrangement uses TRBV18 and TRBJ2-7; D is possibly TRBD2 (5 bases). This CDR3 spans 15 amino acids. Trimming stripped 2 bases from V and 9 bases from J, with 20 bases between. Germline CDR1 is KGHSH and CDR2 is LQKENI. The DNA for the CDR3 is TGTGCCAGCTCACCAGTTGAGGGAGCAACGGCCGGGCAGTACTTC. The encoded protein is CASSPVEGATAGQYF.

This clone was seen only once. This chain joins TRBV28 and TRBJ1-3; a possible D gene is TRBD1 (6 bases). The CDR3 runs 16 residues. V was cut by 5 bases and J by 3 bases, with 17 bases left in between. CDR1 and CDR2 from the germline V gene are MDHEN and SYDVKM. The CDR3 protein is CASSLQGPRGGNTIYF. The CDR3 DNA is TGTGCCAGCAGTCTACAGGGCCCCAGGGGTGGAAACACCATATATTTT.

The V call is TRBV12-3 or TRBV12-4, the J call TRBJ1-2, with D uncertain. V lost 7 bases to trimming and J lost 8 bases, with 14 bases between them. The CDR3 loop spans 12 amino acids. The CDR3: CASNQIGRGYTF. The CDR3 DNA sequence: TGTGCCAGCAATCAAATCGGGAGAGGCTACACCTTC.

The genes are TRBV6-2 or TRBV6-3 and TRBJ2-5; no clear D gene. CDR1 is MNHEY, CDR2 SVGEGT, per germline. V was shortened by 5 bases and J by 1 base, with 14 bases between the two germline ends. This CDR3 has 15 amino acids. The CDR3 coding sequence is TGTGCCAGCAGTGACCCCGACGGCCTCCAAGAGACCCAGTACTTC. Amino acids: CASSDPDGLQETQYF.

This chain joins TRBV5-1 and TRBJ2-2; no clear D. Germline CDR1 reads SGHRS; CDR2 reads YFSETQ. The CDR3 is 16 amino acids. Trimming removed 3 bases from V and 2 bases from J, with 14 bases in between. Written as DNA, the CDR3 is TGCGCCAGCAGCTATAAACCCGGTGACAACACCGGGGAGCTGTTTTTT. Translated, it gives CASSYKPGDNTGELFF.

This clone occurred once. The chain employs TRBV7-8 and TRBJ1-4; the match to TRBD1 covers 7 bases. V trimming: 5 bases; J trimming: 5 bases; junction bases outside the gene matches: 8. The germline gives CDR1 SGHVS, CDR2 FQNEAQ. The CDR3 is 15 amino acids. This CDR3 is CASSDETGPNEKLFF. In nucleotides, the CDR3 is TGTGCCAGCAGCGACGAGACAGGGCCCAATGAAAAACTGTTTTTT.

This clone is a singleton in its sample. The chain employs TRBV7-6 and TRBJ1-2; the D is unclear. CDR3 length equals 17 residues. The germline V gene has CDR1 SGHVS and CDR2 FNYEAQ. V was trimmed by 2 bases and J by 4 bases, leaving 20 bases between them. This CDR3 is CASSLTRREGLFYGYTF. DNA for the CDR3: TGTGCCAGCAGCTTAACTCGGAGGGAAGGACTATTCTATGGCTACACCTTC. The full variable domain, with the rest looked up from reference TRBV7-6 and TRBJ1-2, is GAGVSQSPRYKVTKRGQDVALRCDPISGHVSLYWYRQALGQGPEFLTYFNYEAQQDKSGLPNDRFSAERPEGSISTLTIQRTEQRDSAMYRCASSLTRREGLFYGYTFGSGTRLTVV.

This chain connects TRBV5-1 to TRBJ1-4; D is unresolved. Germline values: CDR1 SGHRS, CDR2 YFSETQ. The CDR3 loop spans 12 amino acids. V lost 0 bases and J 11 bases, leaving 8 bases between the germline ends. Here the CDR3 reads CASSLGSEKLFF. The CDR3 DNA follows: TGCGCCAGCAGCTTGGGGTCGGAGAAACTGTTTTTT.